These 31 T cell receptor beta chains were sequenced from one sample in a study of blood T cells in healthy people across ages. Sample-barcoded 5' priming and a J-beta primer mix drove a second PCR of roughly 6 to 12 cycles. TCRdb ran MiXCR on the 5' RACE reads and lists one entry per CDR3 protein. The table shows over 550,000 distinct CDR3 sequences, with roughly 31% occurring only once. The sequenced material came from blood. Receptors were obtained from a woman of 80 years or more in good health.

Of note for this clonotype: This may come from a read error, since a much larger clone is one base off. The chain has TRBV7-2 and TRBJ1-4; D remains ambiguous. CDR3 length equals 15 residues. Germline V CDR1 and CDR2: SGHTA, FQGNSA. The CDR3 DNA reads TGTGCCAACAGCTTCGACGGCGCAACTAATGAAAAACTGTTTTTT. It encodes CANSFDGATNEKLFF.

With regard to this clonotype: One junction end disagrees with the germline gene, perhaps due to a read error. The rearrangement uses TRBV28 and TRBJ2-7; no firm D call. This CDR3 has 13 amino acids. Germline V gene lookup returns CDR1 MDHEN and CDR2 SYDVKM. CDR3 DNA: TGTGCCAGCACCCGGCCTGGCTCCAACGAGCAGTACTTC. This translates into CASTRPGSNEQYF. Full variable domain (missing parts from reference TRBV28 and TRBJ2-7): DVKVTQSSRYLVKRTGEKVFLECVQDMDHENMFWYRQDPGLGLRLIYFSYDVKMKEKGDIPEGYSVSREKKERFSLILESASTNQTSMYLCASTRPGSNEQYFGPGTRLTVT.

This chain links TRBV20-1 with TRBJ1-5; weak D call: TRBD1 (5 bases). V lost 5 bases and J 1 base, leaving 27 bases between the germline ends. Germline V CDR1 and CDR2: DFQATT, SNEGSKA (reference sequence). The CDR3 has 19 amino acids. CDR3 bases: TGCAGTGCTGGAAACCCAAGAGCCGTCGGGGGTTCGAGCAATCAGCCCCAGCATTTT. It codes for CSAGNPRAVGGSSNQPQHF.

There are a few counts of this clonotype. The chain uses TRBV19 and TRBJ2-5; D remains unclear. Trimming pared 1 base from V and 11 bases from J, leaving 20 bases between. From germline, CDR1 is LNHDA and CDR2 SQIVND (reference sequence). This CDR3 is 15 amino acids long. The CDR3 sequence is CASSIGHLANNEQYF. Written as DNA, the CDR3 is TGTGCCAGTAGTATAGGACATTTAGCTAACAATGAACAGTACTTC.

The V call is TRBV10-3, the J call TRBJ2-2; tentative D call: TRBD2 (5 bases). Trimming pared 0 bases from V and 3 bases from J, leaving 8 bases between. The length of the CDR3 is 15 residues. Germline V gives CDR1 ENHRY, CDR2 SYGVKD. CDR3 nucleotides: TGTGCCATCAGTGAGTCGGGGAGTGACACCGGGGAGCTGTTTTTT. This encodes CAISESGSDTGELFF.

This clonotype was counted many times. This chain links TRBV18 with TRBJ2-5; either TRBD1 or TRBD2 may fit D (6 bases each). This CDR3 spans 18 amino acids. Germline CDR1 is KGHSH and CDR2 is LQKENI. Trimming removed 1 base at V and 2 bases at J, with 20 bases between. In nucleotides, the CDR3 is TGTGCCAGCTCACCACGGTCTTTCGGGGGCGCTAGGCAAGAGACCCAGTACTTC. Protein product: CASSPRSFGGARQETQYF.

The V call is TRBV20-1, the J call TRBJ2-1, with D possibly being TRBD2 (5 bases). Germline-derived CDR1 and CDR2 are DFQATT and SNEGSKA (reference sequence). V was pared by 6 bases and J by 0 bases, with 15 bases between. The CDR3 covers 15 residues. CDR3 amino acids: CSANSAASSYNEQFF. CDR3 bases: TGCAGTGCCAATAGCGCGGCCAGCTCCTACAATGAGCAGTTCTTC.

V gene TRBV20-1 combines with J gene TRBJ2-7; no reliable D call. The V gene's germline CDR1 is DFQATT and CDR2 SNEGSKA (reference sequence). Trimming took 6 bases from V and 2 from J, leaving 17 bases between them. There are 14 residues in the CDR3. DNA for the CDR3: TGCAGTGCCCCGGATCGCGTCTTTACCTACGAGCAGTACTTC. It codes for CSAPDRVFTYEQYF.

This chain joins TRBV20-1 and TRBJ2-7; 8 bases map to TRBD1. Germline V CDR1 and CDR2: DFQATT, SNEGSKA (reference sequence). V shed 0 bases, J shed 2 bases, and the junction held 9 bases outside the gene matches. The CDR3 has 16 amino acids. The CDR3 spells CSARDSSGQGTYEQYF. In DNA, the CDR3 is TGCAGTGCTAGAGATAGCTCCGGACAGGGTACCTACGAGCAGTACTTC.

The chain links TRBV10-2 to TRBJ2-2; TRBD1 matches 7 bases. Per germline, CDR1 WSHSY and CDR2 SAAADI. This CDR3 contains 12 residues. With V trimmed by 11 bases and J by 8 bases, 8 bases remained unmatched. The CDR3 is CALNQGEGELFF. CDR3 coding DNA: TGCGCCCTCAACCAGGGGGAAGGGGAGCTGTTTTTT.

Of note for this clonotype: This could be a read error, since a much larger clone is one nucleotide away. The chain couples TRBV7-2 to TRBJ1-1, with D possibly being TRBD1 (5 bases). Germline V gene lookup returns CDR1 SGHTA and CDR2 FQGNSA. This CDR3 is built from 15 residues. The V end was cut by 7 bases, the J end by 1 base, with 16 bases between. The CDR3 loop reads CASTRDPGANTEAFF. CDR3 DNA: TGTGCCAGCACCCGGGACCCGGGAGCGAACACTGAAGCTTTCTTT.

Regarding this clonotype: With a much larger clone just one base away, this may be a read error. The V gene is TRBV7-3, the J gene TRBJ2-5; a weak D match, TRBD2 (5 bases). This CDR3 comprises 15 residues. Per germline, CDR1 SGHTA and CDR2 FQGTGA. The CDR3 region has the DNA TGTGCCAGCAGCGTAACGGGATCACAGTACAATGAGCAGTACTTC. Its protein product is CASSVTGSQYNEQYF.

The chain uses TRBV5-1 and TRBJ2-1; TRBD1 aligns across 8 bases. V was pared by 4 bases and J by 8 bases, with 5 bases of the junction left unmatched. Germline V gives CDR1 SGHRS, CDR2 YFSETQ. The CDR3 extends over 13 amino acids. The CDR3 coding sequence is TGCGCCAGCAGCGCCGGACAGGGCTATGAGCAGTTCTTC. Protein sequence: CASSAGQGYEQFF.

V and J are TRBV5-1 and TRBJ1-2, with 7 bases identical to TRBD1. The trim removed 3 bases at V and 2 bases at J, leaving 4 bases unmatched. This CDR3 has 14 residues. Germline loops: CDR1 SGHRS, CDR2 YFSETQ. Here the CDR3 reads CASSSNRGNYGYTF. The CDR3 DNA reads TGCGCCAGCAGCTCCAACAGGGGAAACTATGGCTACACCTTC.

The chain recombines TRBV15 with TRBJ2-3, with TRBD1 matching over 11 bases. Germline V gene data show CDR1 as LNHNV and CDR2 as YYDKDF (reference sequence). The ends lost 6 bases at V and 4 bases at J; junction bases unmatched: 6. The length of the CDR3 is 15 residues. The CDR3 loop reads CATRILGQGADTQYF. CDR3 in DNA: TGTGCCACCAGAATTCTGGGACAGGGGGCAGATACGCAGTATTTT.

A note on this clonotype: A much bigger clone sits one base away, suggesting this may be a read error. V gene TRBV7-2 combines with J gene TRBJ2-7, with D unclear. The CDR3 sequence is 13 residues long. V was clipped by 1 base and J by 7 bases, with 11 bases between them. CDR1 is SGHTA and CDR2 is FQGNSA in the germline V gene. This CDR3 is CASSLVPIDEQYF. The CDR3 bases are TGTGCCAGCAGCTTAGTCCCTATCGATGAGCAGTACTTC. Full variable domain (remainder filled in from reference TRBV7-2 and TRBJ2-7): GAGVSQSPSNKVTEKGKDVELRCDPISGHTALYWYRQSLGQGLEFLIYFQGNSAPDKSGLPSDRFSAERTGGSVSTLTIQRTQQEDSAVYLCASSLVPIDEQYFGPGTRLTVT.

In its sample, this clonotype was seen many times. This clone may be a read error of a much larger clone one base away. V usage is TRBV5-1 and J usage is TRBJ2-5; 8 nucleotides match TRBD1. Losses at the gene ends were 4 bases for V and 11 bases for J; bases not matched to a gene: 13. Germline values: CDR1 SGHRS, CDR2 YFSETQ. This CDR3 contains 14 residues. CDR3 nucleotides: TGCGCCAGCAGCCCGGGACAGGTCCTCGCTGAGCAGTACTTC. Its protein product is CASSPGQVLAEQYF.

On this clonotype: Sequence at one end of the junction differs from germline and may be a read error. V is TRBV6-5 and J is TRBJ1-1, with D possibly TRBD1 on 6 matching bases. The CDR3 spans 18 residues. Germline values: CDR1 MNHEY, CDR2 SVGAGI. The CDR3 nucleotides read TGTGCCAGCAGTTACCAAGGGGGGGGTTCAGGGGCGAACACTGAAGCTTACTTT. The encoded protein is CASSYQGGGSGANTEAYF.

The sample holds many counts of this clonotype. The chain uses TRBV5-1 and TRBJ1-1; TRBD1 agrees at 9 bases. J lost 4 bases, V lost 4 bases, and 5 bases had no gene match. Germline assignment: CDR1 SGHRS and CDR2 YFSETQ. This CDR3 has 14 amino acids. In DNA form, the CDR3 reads TGCGCCAGCAGCAGGGGACAGGGAGGCACTGAAGCTTTCTTT. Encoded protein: CASSRGQGGTEAFF.

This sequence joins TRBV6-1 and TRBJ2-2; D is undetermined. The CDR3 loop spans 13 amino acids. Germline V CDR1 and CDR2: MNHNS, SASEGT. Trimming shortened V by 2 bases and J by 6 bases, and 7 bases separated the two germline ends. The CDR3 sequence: CASSEMVSGELFF. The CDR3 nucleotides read TGTGCCAGCAGTGAAATGGTATCCGGGGAGCTGTTTTTT.

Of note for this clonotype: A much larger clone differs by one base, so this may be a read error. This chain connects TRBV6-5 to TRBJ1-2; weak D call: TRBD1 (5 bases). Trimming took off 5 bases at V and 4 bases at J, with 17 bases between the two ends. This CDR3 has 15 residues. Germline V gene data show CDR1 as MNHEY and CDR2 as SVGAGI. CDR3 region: CASSLRAGSGYGYTF. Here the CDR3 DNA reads TGTGCCAGCAGTCTCCGGGCAGGGTCCGGCTATGGCTACACCTTC.

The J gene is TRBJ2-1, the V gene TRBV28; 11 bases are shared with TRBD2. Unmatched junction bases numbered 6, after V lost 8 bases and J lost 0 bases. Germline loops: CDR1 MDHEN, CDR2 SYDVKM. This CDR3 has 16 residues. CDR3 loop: CASRLAGPSSYNEQFF. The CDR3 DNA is TGTGCCAGCCGACTAGCGGGGCCATCCTCCTACAATGAGCAGTTCTTC.

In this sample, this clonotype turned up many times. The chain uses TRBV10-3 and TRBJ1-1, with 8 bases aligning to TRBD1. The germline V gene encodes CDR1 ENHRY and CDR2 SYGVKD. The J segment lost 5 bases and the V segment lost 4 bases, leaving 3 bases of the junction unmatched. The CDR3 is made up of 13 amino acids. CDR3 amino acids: CAISAGQGTEAFF. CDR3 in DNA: TGTGCCATCAGTGCTGGACAGGGAACTGAAGCTTTCTTT.

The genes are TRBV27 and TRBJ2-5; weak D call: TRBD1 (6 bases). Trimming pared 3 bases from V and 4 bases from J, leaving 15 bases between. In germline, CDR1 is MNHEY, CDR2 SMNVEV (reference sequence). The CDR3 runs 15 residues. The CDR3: CASSFTGSRAETQYF. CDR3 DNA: TGTGCCAGCAGTTTCACAGGGTCTCGGGCAGAGACCCAGTACTTC.

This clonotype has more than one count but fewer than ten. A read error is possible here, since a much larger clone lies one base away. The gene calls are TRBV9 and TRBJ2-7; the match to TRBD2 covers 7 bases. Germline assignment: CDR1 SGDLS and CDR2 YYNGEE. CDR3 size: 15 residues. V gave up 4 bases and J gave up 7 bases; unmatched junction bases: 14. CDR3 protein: CASSWRDYLSNEQYF. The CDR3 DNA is TGTGCCAGCAGCTGGCGGGACTACCTCTCCAATGAGCAGTACTTC.

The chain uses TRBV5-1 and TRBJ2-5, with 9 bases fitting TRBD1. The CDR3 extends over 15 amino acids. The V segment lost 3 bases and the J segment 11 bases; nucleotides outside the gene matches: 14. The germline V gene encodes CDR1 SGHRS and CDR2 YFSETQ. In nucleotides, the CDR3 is TGCGCCAGCAGCTCCTCCGGGACAGGGCACAATGAGCAGTACTTC. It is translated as CASSSSGTGHNEQYF.

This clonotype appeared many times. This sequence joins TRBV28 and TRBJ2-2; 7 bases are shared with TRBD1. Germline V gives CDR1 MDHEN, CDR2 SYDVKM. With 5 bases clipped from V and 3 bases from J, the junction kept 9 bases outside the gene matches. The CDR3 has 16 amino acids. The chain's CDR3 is CASSDRQGWDTGELFF. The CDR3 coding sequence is TGTGCCAGCAGTGACAGACAGGGATGGGACACCGGGGAGCTGTTTTTT.

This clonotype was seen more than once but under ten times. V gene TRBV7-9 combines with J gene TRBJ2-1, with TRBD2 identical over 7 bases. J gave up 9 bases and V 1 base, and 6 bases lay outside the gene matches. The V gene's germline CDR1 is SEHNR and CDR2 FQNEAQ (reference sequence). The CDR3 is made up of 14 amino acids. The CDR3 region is CASSLGRTRGEQFF. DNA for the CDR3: TGTGCCAGCAGCTTAGGACGGACTAGAGGTGAGCAGTTCTTC.

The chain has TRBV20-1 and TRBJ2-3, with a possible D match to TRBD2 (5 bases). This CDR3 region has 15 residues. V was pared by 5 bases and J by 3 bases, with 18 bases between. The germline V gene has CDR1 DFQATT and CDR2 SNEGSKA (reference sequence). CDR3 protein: CSAGHSVEDTDTQYF. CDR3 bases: TGCAGTGCTGGTCATAGCGTGGAGGATACAGATACGCAGTATTTT.

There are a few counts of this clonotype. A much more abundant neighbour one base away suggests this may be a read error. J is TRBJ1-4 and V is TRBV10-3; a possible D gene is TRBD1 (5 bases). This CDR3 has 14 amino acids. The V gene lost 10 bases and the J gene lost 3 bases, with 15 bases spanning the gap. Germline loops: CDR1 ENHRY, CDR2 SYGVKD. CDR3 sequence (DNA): TGTGCCACCCGGGGGGAAGCAGCTAATGAAAAACTGTTTTTT. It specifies CATRGEAANEKLFF.

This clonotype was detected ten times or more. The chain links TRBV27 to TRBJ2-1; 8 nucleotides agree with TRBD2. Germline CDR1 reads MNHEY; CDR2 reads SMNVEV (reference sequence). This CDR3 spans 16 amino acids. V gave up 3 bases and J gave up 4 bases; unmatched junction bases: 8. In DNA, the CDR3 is TGTGCCAGCAGTTTGAGCTTAGCGGGGAAGTACAATGAGCAGTTCTTC. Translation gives CASSLSLAGKYNEQFF.